This T cell receptor beta chain was profiled in a study of T cells in Graves' hyperthyroidism and ophthalmopathy. Stable Graves' hyperthyroidism meant no ophthalmopathy progression within 18 months. PBMCs were sourced from around 10 ml fresh peripheral blood. Between the trimmed V and J ends, which lost 4 bases and 6 bases, there was a span of 14 bases. The germline V gene encodes CDR1 SGHRS and CDR2 YFSETQ. The CDR3 is made up of 13 amino acids. Amplification of TCR beta CDR3 regions was performed using RNA transcripts as template. HTBI primers were employed in a first-round RT-PCR of the TCR CDR3. MiXCR, applied by TCRdb to the multiplex PCR reads, yields one record per CDR3 protein. In the table there are around 340,000 distinct CDR3 sequences, roughly 21% of which are singletons. This clonotype was seen ten or more times.

The material sequenced was blood. The origin of this receptor is a woman aged 45-65 years with Graves' hyperthyroidism. The V call is TRBV5-1, the J call TRBJ2-7, with D maybe TRBD1 (5 bases). CDR3 bases: TGCGCCAGCAGCACGACAGTTACAAGCGAGCAGTACTTC. Protein product: CASSTTVTSEQYF.